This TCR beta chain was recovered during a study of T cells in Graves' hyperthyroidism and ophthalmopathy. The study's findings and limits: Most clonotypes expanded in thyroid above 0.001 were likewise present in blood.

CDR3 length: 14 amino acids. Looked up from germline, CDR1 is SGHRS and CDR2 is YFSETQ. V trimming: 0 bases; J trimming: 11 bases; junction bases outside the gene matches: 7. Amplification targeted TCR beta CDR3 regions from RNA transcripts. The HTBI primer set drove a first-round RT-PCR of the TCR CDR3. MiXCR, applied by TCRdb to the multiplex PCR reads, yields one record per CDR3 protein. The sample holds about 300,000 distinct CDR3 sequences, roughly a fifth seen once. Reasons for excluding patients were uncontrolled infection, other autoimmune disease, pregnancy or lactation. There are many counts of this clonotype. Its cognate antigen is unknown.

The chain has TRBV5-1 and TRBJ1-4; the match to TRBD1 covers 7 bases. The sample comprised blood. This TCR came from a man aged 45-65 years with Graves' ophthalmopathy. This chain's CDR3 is CASSLERDSRKLFF. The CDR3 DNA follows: TGCGCCAGCAGCTTGGAAAGGGACAGCAGGAAACTGTTTTTT.